Here is one T cell receptor beta chain with its context. Its target is unknown. In the PCR, 60 Vbeta and 13 Jbeta primers were used. The table came from immunoSEQ multiplex PCR; TCRdb's copy has only in-frame clones and leaves some out. The table lists around 100,000 clones, 60% to 80% of them singletons. V lost 4 bases and J 6 bases, leaving 15 bases between the germline ends. From germline, CDR1 is SQVTM and CDR2 ANQGSEA. CDR3 length: 13 residues. This sample was taken from a study of cytomegalovirus exposure and HLA in healthy donors. Every donor was a healthy person donating bone marrow. The study, taken as a whole, reports: Presence/absence analyses assumed roughly uniform sequencing depth across donors, which may not hold. Most CMV-associated TCR beta chains appeared HLA-restricted in a later analysis.

The chain is built from TRBV29-1 and TRBJ1-1; D gene ambiguous. The sample comprised PBMCs. This receptor was identified in a woman in her 30s in good health and CMV-seropositive. The CDR3 region is CSVAGLRLAEAFF. Written as DNA, the CDR3 is TGCAGCGTTGCTGGACTGCGATTGGCTGAAGCTTTCTTT.